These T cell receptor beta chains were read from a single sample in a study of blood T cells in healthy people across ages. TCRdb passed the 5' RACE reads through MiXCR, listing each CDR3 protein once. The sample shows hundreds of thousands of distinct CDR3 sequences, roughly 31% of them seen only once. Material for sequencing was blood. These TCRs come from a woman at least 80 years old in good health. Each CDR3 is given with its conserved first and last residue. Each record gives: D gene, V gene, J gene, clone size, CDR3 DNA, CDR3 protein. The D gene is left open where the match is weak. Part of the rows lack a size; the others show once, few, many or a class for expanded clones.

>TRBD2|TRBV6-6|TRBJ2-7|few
TGTGCCAGCAGACTACTAGCGGGGGGGAACGAGCAGTACTTC
CASRLLAGGNEQYF
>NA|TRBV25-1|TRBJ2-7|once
TGTGCCAGCCAAAACACAGGATACTACGAGCAGTACTTC
CASQNTGYYEQYF
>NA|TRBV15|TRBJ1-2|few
TGTGCCACCAGCCTCGGGGGGGACGGCTATGGCTACACCTTC
CATSLGGDGYGYTF
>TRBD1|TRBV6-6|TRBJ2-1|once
TGTGCCAGCAGTCCCCAGGGGGAAGGAGAGACCCAGTTCTTC
CASSPQGEGETQFF
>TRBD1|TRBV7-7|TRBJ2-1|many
TGTGCTAGCAGCTTAGGGGACAGGGTAACCCTCGGAGAGCAGTTCTTC
CASSLGDRVTLGEQFF
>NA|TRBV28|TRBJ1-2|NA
TGTGCCAGCAGTTTATTAGGTGGCTACACCTTC
CASSLLGGYTF
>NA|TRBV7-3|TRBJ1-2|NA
TGTGCCAGCAGCCGCCGGGCGGACCTTGGCTACACCTTC
CASSRRADLGYTF
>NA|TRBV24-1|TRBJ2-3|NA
TGTGCCACCAGTGAAATCGGGGACAGCACAGATACGCAGTATTTT
CATSEIGDSTDTQYF
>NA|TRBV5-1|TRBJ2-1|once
TGCGCCAGCAGCTTGTCTAGCGTGGAGGTTGAGCAGTTCTTC
CASSLSSVEVEQFF
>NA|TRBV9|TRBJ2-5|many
TGTGCCAGCAGCGTAGGCGTCAATGACCTTGAGACCCAGTACTTC
CASSVGVNDLETQYF
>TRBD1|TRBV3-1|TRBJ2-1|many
TGTGCCAGCAGCCAACAGGGGGCTCGGTTCTTC
CASSQQGARFF
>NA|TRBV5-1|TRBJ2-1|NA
TGCGCCAGCAGCGATGTAAAGTTGAATTACAATGAGCAGTTCTTC
CASSDVKLNYNEQFF
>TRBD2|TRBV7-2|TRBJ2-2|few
TGTGCCAGCTCTCGGGGACTAGCGGGGATGAACACCGGGGAGCTGTTTTTT
CASSRGLAGMNTGELFF
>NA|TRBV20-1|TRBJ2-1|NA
TGCAGTGCTAGTACGGAGTACAATGAGCAGTTCTTC
CSASTEYNEQFF
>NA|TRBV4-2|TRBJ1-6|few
TGTGCCAGCAGCCAAGTAGGACAAAGTTTAGGCGGTTCACCCCTCCACTTT
CASSQVGQSLGGSPLHF